This TCR beta chain stems from a study of regulatory T cells in long-lasting Graves disease. Notes on the study in general: Sharing of public clonotypes was greater in persistent patients (about 2,500) than in new patients (almost 1,000).

Construction of the TCR beta libraries employed iRepertoire HTBI primers in conjunction with Arm-PCR of CDR3 regions. TCRdb reanalysed the multiplex PCR reads using MiXCR and keeps one entry per CDR3 protein. The table records about 360,000 distinct CDR3 sequences, about 16% of them present only once. This clonotype was detected a few times. Its antigen is currently unknown. Time point noted: newly diagnosed GD, antithyroid drugs for less than 3 months. PBMCs provided the RNA from which the TCR library was made. These sequences were also reported in another study, on T cells in Graves' hyperthyroidism and ophthalmopathy. This second study notes: HTBI primers were used for first-round RT-PCR of the TCR CDR3. In blood, most of the thyroid clonotypes expanded above 0.001 were also present.

The TCR sequence derives from a woman between 18 and 29 years old with Graves disease. The specimen comprised peripheral blood mononuclear cells (PBMCs), sampled at new diagnosis, from a patient treated with antithyroid drugs.

As DNA, the CDR3 is TGTGCCAGCAGTTTACAGAATTACAATGAGCAGTTCTTC. The encoded protein is CASSLQNYNEQFF. The chain recombines TRBV12-3 or TRBV12-4 with TRBJ2-1; D is unclear. The V end was cut by 2 bases, the J end by 4 bases, with 6 bases between. The CDR3 runs to 13 residues.